The T cell receptor (beta chain) described here comes from a study of T cell responses to AZD1222 COVID-19 vaccine. Broader study findings: Two doses of AZD1222 preceded a rise in Spike-specific TCR breadth and depth. Repertoire sampling happened only post peak T cell response. Reports indicate that nearly half of spike-specific TCRs are directed at unmutated variant regions. AZD1222 recipients seropositive at baseline numbered only five to seven.

Germline V gene sequence: CDR1 LNHDA, CDR2 SQIVND (reference sequence). The length of the CDR3 is 14 residues. Trimming removed 7 bases from V and 0 bases from J, with 12 bases in between. This clone was recorded once. Its specificity is not known. Clones were read by immunoSEQ multiplex PCR, and TCRdb kept only the in-frame ones, dropping some. Among some 120,000 clones listed, around 84% were seen once. The receptor comes from an adult who received the AZD1222 COVID-19 vaccine. The material sequenced was peripheral blood, taken 28 days after the second AZD1222 dose. The chain joins TRBV19 to TRBJ1-2; D is undetermined. CDR3 region: CASKGKEPNYGYTF. For the CDR3, the DNA is TGTGCCAGTAAGGGAAAAGAACCTAACTATGGCTACACCTTC.